This is a list of T cell receptor beta chains from one sample in a study of blood T cell repertoires in COVID-19. The data were produced by immunoSEQ multiplex PCR, yet TCRdb's version contains in-frame clones alone and is incomplete. The table lists about 29,000 clones, 84% of them singletons. The sample consisted of peripheral blood. The origin of the receptors is a man older than 75 with active COVID-19. The conserved cysteine and the conserved F or W are not part of the CDR3 here.

v_call: TRBV12-3/TRBV12-4
cdr3_aa: ASSGQSYNEQF

v_call: TRBV19
cdr3_aa: ASRGTGGSYGYT

v_call: TRBV6-1
cdr3_aa: ASSELRDSPYSNQPQH

v_call: TRBV19
cdr3_aa: ASSILLGEQF

v_call: TRBV7-8
cdr3_aa: ASSPSLWGVTEAF

v_call: TRBV24-1
cdr3_aa: ATSADGAEQY

v_call: TRBV12-3/TRBV12-4
cdr3_aa: ASSPSLDTQY

v_call: TRBV5-4
cdr3_aa: ASSSPGGFPSGANVLT

v_call: TRBV27
cdr3_aa: ASSLIGGGLY

v_call: TRBV27
cdr3_aa: ASRHDRYTYEQY

v_call: TRBV6-5
cdr3_aa: ASRMGLRSAGEQY

v_call: TRBV5-4
cdr3_aa: ASSSGSGGLQETQY

v_call: TRBV5-1
cdr3_aa: ASTSGGVTEAF

v_call: TRBV5-1
cdr3_aa: ASREGAEELF